This TCR beta chain was captured in a study of Graves' ophthalmopathy and Graves' hyperthyroidism. Study results and limitations: Blood also contained most of the expanded thyroid clonotypes above 0.001 frequency.

This clonotype appeared a few times. Its antigen is still unknown. RNA transcripts served as template for amplifying TCR beta CDR3 sequences. First-round RT-PCR used HTBI primers; second-round multiplex PCR followed. One entry per CDR3 protein, called by TCRdb with MiXCR from the multiplex PCR reads. The sample has a few hundred thousand distinct CDR3 sequences, roughly 21% seen once; the top ten hold more than 2.5%. Germline trimming cut 6 bases from V and 3 bases from J; bases unmatched to any gene: 8. The CDR3 extends over 15 amino acids. Germline V gene sequence: CDR1 MNHEY, CDR2 SMNVEV (reference sequence). Hyperthyroidism patients were newly diagnosed, ill under 2 months, and aged 18 to 65 years.

Source material: peripheral blood. The chain joins TRBV27 to TRBJ2-7; 10 bases fit TRBD1. The sequence came from a woman aged 18-30 years with stable Graves' hyperthyroidism. The CDR3 DNA sequence: TGTGCCAGCAGCGCGACAGGGGGCAAGAGCTACGAGCAGTACTTC. It yields the protein CASSATGGKSYEQYF.